This T cell receptor (beta chain) derives from a study of identical twins. Study-level findings and limits: Models underpredicted monozygotic twin sharing of out-of-frame TCR alpha. Invariant MAIT and iNKT cells could partly confound zero-insertion analyses. Fewer insertions were carried by abundant cord blood beta clonotypes, but none was seen in memory repertoires.

Between the trimmed V and J ends, which lost 4 bases and 6 bases, there was a span of 12 bases. CDR1 is SQVTM and CDR2 is ANQGSEA in the germline V gene. The CDR3 sequence is 12 residues long. The authors used template switching to add a universal primer site and gave cDNA unique molecular identifiers. TCRdb redid the calling of the 5' RACE reads with MiXCR, one entry per CDR3 protein. The table shows some 1,600,000 distinct CDR3 sequences, with around 33% occurring only once. This clonotype showed up just a few times. Its antigen is undetermined. V is TRBV29-1 and J is TRBJ1-2; D is unresolved. This sequence was found in a newborn girl in good health. The source material was cord blood. This chain's CDR3 is CSVVARTDGYTF. CDR3 coding DNA: TGCAGCGTTGTGGCCCGGACGGATGGCTACACCTTC.